This entry is about one TCR beta chain. Its cognate antigen is unknown. Genomic DNA, serving as template, underwent TCR beta VDJ and CDR3 profiling. Via MiXCR, TCRdb re-called the reads, giving one row per CDR3 protein. The sample consists of 110,000 or so distinct CDR3 sequences, over 55% of them appearing once. Flow cytometry had shown expanded CD8+CD57+ cells in the patients chosen for sequencing. All patients had severe acquired aplastic anemia. This sample stems from a study of CD8+CD57+ T cells in acquired aplastic anemia. Study as a whole: Across the sorted CD4+ and CD8+ cells, DNA amounts averaged 3.2 ug.

Points from the study as a whole: The number of CD8+ CDR3 sequences shared by patients and controls was approximately 30.

CDR3 length: 13 residues. Germline CDR1 SQVTM, CDR2 ANQGSEA. V dropped 4 bases and J dropped 3; count of bases not matched to a gene: 5. Sequenced sample: sorted CD4+, CD8+, or CD8+CD57+ T cells (not recorded which) from PBMCs. The source of this sequence is a human donor with aplastic anemia. The chain uses TRBV29-1 and TRBJ2-5; TRBD2 aligns across 7 bases. In DNA, the CDR3 is TGCAGCGTTGGGGGAGGGGAAAAAGAGACCCAGTACTTC. It yields the protein CSVGGGEKETQYF.